This entry concerns a single T cell receptor beta chain. CDR1 and CDR2 from the germline V gene are MNHEY and SMNVEV (reference sequence). Trimming took 6 bases from V and 6 from J; bases not matched to a gene: 8. This CDR3 contains 14 residues. Sequencing used immunoSEQ multiplex PCR; TCRdb keeps in-frame clones, though not all of them. The data contain over a million clones, roughly 97% of them singletons. This specimen comes from a study of shared clonotypes between healthy human individuals. The rearrangement joins TRBV27 to TRBJ1-1; 9 bases agree with TRBD1. The TCR originated in a man aged 30-40 years in good health. The sequenced material came from naive CD4+ T cells sorted from blood. Subset: CD45RA+ positively selected. CDR3 amino acids: CASSRDREISEAFF. Written as DNA, the CDR3 is TGTGCCAGCAGCCGGGACAGGGAGATCTCTGAAGCTTTCTTT.